This is a list of T cell receptor beta chains from one sample in a study of blood T cell repertoires in COVID-19. Clones were read by immunoSEQ multiplex PCR, and TCRdb kept only the in-frame ones, dropping some. The profile shows more than 250,000 clones, approximately 86% of them singletons. Specimen: peripheral blood. These receptors were taken from a man between 18 and 29 years old with active or convalescent COVID-19. CDR3s include the opening cysteine and the closing phenylalanine or tryptophan. The D gene is left open where the match is weak.

>TRBD1|TRBV7-9|TRBJ1-2
CASSATGPAYGYTF
TGTGCCAGCAGCGCGACAGGGCCCGCCTATGGCTACACCTTC
>TRBD1|TRBV28|TRBJ1-1
CASGSPGFWAGGRVNTEAFF
TGTGCCAGCGGATCACCTGGTTTTTGGGCAGGGGGACGGGTGAACACTGAAGCTTTCTTT
>NA|TRBV13|TRBJ2-1
CASEEGGARNEQFF
TGTGCCAGTGAAGAGGGGGGGGCTCGGAATGAGCAGTTCTTC
>NA|TRBV6-5|TRBJ2-5
CASSYYGYQETQYF
TGTGCCAGCAGTTACTACGGTTACCAAGAGACCCAGTACTTC
>NA|TRBV18|TRBJ1-5
CASSRGRGVGQPQHF
TGTGCCAGCTCACGAGGTAGAGGAGTAGGTCAGCCCCAGCATTTT
>NA|TRBV7-3|TRBJ2-7
CASSLTLTGEQYF
TGTGCCAGCAGCTTAACGTTGACGGGCGAGCAGTACTTC
>NA|TRBV6-5|TRBJ2-2
CASSYGGSSGELFF
TGTGCCAGCAGTTACGGCGGGTCCTCGGGGGAGCTGTTTTTT
>NA|TRBV4-3|TRBJ1-3
CASSQDWSGVSGNTIYF
TGCGCCAGCAGCCAAGACTGGTCAGGGGTCTCTGGAAACACCATATATTTT
>TRBD2|TRBV28|TRBJ2-5
CASTAGGGETQYF
TGTGCAAGCACGGCGGGGGGCGGAGAGACCCAGTACTTC
>TRBD1|TRBV6-5|TRBJ1-4
CASSRTGGEKLFF
TGTGCCAGCAGTCGGACAGGGGGTGAAAAACTGTTTTTT
>NA|TRBV6-5|TRBJ2-1
CASSTGRDEQFF
TGTGCCAGCAGTACAGGGCGGGATGAGCAGTTCTTC
>TRBD1|TRBV29-1|TRBJ2-1
CSVEGGDRVNEQFF
TGCAGCGTTGAGGGCGGAGACAGGGTTAATGAGCAGTTCTTC